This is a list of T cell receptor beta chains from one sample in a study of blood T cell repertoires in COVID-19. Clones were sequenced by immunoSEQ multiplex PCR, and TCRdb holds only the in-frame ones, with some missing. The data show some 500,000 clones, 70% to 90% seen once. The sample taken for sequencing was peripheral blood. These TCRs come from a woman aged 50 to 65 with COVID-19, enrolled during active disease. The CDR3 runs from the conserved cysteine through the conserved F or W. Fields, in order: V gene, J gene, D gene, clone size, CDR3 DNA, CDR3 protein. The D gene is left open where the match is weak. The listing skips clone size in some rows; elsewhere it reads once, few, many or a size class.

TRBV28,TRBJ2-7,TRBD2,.,TGTGCCAGCAGCTATAGCGGGGGCCCTTACGAGCAGTACTTC,CASSYSGGPYEQYF
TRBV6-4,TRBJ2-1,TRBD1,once,TGTGCCAGCCGGCCGGGACAGGGAGGCGGTGAGCAGTTCTTC,CASRPGQGGGEQFF
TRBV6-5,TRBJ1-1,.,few,TGTGCCAGCAGATTTACAGAAGCTTTCTTT,CASRFTEAFF
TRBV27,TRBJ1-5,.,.,TGTGCCAGCAGTTTGGCGGAGAATCAGCCCCAGCATTTT,CASSLAENQPQHF
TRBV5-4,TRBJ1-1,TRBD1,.,TGTGCCAGCAGCGCGACGGGACAGGGGGGCACTGAAGCTTTCTTT,CASSATGQGGTEAFF
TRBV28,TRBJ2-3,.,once,TGTGCCAGCAGTTTAAAAGGGGCGGCAGATACGCAGTATTTT,CASSLKGAADTQYF
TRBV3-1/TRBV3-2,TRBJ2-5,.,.,TGTGCCAGCAGCCAAGGTAACAACCCCCGAGAGACCCAGTACTTC,CASSQGNNPRETQYF
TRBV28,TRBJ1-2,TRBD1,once,TGTGCCAGCAGGACACAGGGGGACTATGGCTACACCTTC,CASRTQGDYGYTF
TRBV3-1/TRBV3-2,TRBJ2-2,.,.,TGTGCCAGCAGCCAAGATCTTGCCGGGGAGCTGTTTTTT,CASSQDLAGELFF
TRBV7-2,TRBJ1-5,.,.,TGTGCCAGCAGCTTAGCGGGACTAATCGGCCAGCCCCAGCATTTT,CASSLAGLIGQPQHF
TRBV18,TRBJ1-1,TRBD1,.,TGTGCCAGCTCACCCCTACAGGGGGCGAACACTGAAGCTTTCTTT,CASSPLQGANTEAFF
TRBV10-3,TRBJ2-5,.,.,TGTGCCATCAGTGAGTCTTCAGGGTGGAGCAACCAGTACTTC,CAISESSGWSNQYF
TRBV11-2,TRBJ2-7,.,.,TGTGCCAGCAGCCTCGGGACAAGCGACATCTCCTACGAGCAGTACTTC,CASSLGTSDISYEQYF
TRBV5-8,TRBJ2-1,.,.,TGTGCCAGCAGCCCTCCGACATTGAACAATGAGCAGTTCTTC,CASSPPTLNNEQFF
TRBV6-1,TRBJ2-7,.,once,TGTGCCAGCAGTGAAGTGGCGGGGGCCACCTACGAGCAGTACTTC,CASSEVAGATYEQYF
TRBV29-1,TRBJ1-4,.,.,TGCAGCGTTACGGGGAGGGGACCCACAACTAATGAAAAACTGTTTTTT,CSVTGRGPTTNEKLFF
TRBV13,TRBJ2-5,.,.,TGTGCCAGCAGCTTAGGCCAGGGTTTTGAGACCCAGTACTTC,CASSLGQGFETQYF
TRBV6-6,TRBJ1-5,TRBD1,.,TGTGCCAGCACCACACGGGGACAGGGTGACCAGCCCCAGCATTTT,CASTTRGQGDQPQHF
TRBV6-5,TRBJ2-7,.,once,TGTGCCAGCAGGATAAGCGGGACACCCTACGAGCAGTACTTC,CASRISGTPYEQYF
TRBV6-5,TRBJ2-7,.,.,TGTGCCACCCGGAGAGCGGGCGGCCGGGGGGAGCAGTACTTC,CATRRAGGRGEQYF
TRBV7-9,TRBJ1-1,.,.,TGTGCCAGCAGCTTAGTAAGCATCGGGGGGACTTTGAACACTGAAGCTTTCTTT,CASSLVSIGGTLNTEAFF
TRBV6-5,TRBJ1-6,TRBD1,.,TGTGCCAGCAGTTACGACAGGGGTGACTCACCCCTCCACTTT,CASSYDRGDSPLHF
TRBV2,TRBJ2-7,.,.,TGTGCCAGCAGTGAACCCCCCCTCTACGAGCAGTACTTC,CASSEPPLYEQYF
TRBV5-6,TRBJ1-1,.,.,TGTGCCAGCGGAGGGAATTGGGGCACTGAAGCTTTCTTT,CASGGNWGTEAFF
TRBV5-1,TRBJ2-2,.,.,TGCGCCAGCAGCTTGGAGCCTGCCGGGGAGCTGTTTTTT,CASSLEPAGELFF
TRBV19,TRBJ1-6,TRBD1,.,TGTGCCAGTAGCCGGACCGGGACAGGCAATTCACCCCTCCACTTT,CASSRTGTGNSPLHF
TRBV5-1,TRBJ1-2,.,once,TGCGCCAGCAGCGCCGGCCCCGAGCGAGGCTACACCTTC,CASSAGPERGYTF
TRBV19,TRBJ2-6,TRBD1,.,TGTGCCAGTAGTAGGGACAGCCGGCAGCGTGGGGCCAACGTCCTGACTTTC,CASSRDSRQRGANVLTF
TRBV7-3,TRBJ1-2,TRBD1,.,TGTGCCAGCAGCTCTGGACAGGGGAGACGGAGTGGCTACACCTTC,CASSSGQGRRSGYTF
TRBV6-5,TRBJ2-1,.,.,TGTGCCAGCACAAGGGGTAATGAGCAGTTCTTC,CASTRGNEQFF
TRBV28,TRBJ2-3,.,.,TGTGCCAGCCAAGAGCGGGATACGCAGTATTTT,CASQERDTQYF
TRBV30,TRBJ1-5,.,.,TGTGCCTGGAGCACCTCACAGGAGACGAGCAATCAGCCCCAGCATTTT,CAWSTSQETSNQPQHF
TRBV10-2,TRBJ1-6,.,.,TGCGCCAGCACCATGACTCGAGAGGAGGACTATAATTCACCCCTCCACTTT,CASTMTREEDYNSPLHF
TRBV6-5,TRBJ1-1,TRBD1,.,TGTGCCAGCATAGTTCGGGACAGTTGGTCCCAAGCTTTCTTT,CASIVRDSWSQAFF
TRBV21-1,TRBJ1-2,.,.,TGTGCCAGCAGCGAACAGACAGGGGGCCCTGGCTACACCTTC,CASSEQTGGPGYTF
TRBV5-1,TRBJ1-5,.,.,TGCGCCAGCAGCTTGGCGGGGGGGCAGCCCCAGCATTTT,CASSLAGGQPQHF
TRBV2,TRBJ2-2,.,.,TGTGCCAGCAGTCAAATACAGAACACCGGGGAGCTGTTTTTT,CASSQIQNTGELFF
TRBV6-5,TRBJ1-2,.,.,TGTGCCAGCAGGGCCGACAGGTTTGGCTACACCTTC,CASRADRFGYTF
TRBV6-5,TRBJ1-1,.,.,TGTGCCAGCAGTACCCGGACAGAAGAAGCTTTCTTT,CASSTRTEEAFF
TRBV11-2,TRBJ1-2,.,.,TGTGCCAGCAGCTTAATGGGGGGAAGCTATGGCTACACCTTC,CASSLMGGSYGYTF
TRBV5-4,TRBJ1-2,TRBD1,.,TGTGCCAGCAGCTCTGACAGGGGCGCTAACTATGGCTACACCTTC,CASSSDRGANYGYTF
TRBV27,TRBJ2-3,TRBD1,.,TGTGCCACCGGGACAGGGAACACAGATACGCAGTATTTT,CATGTGNTDTQYF
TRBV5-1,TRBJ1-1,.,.,TGCGCCAGCAGCTTCGGGGGAACTGAAGCTTTCTTT,CASSFGGTEAFF
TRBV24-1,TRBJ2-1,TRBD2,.,TGTGCCACCAGTGATAGTCTAGCGGGGGGGATGGAGTTCTTC,CATSDSLAGGMEFF
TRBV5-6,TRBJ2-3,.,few,TGTGCCAGCAGCCCCGACTCCACAGATACGCAGTATTTT,CASSPDSTDTQYF
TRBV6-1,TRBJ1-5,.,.,TGTGCCAGCAGTGAGAGGTTCCTCGGAGGTCAGCCCCAGCATTTT,CASSERFLGGQPQHF
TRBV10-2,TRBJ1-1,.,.,TGCGCCAGCAGTGAAAGGGAAAGGGGCAACACTGAAGCTTTCTTT,CASSERERGNTEAFF
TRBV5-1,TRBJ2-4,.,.,TGCGCCAGCAGCACCCTGGGGGGGGCAATAAACATTCAGTACTTC,CASSTLGGAINIQYF
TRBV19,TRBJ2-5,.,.,TGTGCCAGTAGTTTCTCAGACAGCTCAGAGACCCAGTACTTC,CASSFSDSSETQYF
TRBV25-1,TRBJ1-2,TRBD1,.,TGTGCCAGCATGGGGGACAGCCCATATGGCTACACCTTC,CASMGDSPYGYTF
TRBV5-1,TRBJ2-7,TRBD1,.,TGCGCCAGCAGCACGGGACAGAACTACGAGCAGTACTTC,CASSTGQNYEQYF
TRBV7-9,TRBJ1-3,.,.,TGTGCCAGCAGTCTACAGGGTGTCTCTGGAAACACCATATATTTT,CASSLQGVSGNTIYF
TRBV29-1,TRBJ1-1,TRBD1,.,TGCAGCGTTGAAATATCGCACGGGACAGGGGAAGCTTTCTTT,CSVEISHGTGEAFF
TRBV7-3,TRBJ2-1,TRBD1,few,TGTGCCAGCAGCTCTGACAGGGGGCGCGGTGACAATGAGCAGTTCTTC,CASSSDRGRGDNEQFF
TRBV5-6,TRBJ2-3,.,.,TGTGCCAGCAGCCCCCCGGCGGGAGATACGCAGTATTTT,CASSPPAGDTQYF